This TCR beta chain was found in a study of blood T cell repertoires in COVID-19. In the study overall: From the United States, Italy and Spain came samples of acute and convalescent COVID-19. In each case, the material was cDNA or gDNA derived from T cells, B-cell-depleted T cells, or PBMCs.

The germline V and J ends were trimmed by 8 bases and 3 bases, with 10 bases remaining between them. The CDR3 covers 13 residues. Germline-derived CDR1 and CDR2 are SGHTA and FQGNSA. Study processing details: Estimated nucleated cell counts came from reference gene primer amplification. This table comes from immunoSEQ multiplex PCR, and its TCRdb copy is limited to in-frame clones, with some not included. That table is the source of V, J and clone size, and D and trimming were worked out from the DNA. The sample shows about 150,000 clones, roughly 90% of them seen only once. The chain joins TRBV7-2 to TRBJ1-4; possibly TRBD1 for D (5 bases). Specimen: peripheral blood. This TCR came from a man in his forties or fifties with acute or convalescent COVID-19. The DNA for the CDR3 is TGTGCCAGCGGCCGGGACTCTAATGAAAAACTGTTTTTT. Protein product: CASGRDSNEKLFF.